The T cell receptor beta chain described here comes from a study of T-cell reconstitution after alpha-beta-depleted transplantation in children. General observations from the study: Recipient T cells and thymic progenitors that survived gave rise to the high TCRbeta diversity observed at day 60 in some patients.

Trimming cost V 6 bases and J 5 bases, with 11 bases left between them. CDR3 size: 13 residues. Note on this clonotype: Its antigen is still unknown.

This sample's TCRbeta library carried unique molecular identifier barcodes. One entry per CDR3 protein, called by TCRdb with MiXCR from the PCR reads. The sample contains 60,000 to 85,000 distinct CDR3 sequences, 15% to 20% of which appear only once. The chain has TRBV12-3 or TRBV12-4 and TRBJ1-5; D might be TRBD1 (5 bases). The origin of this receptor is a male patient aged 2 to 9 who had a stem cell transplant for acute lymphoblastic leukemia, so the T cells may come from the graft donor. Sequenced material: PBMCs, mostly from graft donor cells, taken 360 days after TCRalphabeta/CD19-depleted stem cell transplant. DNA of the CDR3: TGTGCCAGCAGCATACAGGCCCATCAGCCCCAGCATTTT. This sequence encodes CASSIQAHQPQHF.